A single sample is the source of the 25 T cell receptor beta chains below, sequenced in a study of T cell clonotyping in hematopoietic cell transplantation. Sequencing used immunoSEQ multiplex PCR; TCRdb keeps in-frame clones, though not all of them. The table records about 10,000 clones, 93% of them present only once. The material was PBMCs, obtained 100 days after allogeneic stem cell transplant. The source is a male patient in his 50s who had an allogeneic stem cell transplant from a related donor, so T cells may come from the graft donor. Some clones in this sample may be carry-over from other donors' samples.

V gene TRBV19 combines with J gene TRBJ1-5, with D perhaps TRBD1 (6 bases). CDR1 and CDR2 from the germline V gene are LNHDA and SQIVND (reference sequence). The CDR3 is 15 amino acids. The V gene lost 6 bases and the J gene lost 6 bases, with 18 bases spanning the gap. The DNA for the CDR3 is TGTGCCAGTAGAGGGCTGTTGGGGGGCGGTCAGCCCCAGCATTTT. It yields the protein CASRGLLGGGQPQHF.

V usage is TRBV6-5 and J usage is TRBJ2-7; TRBD1 matches 10 bases. The germline CDR1 and CDR2 sequences are MNHEY and SVGAGI. The CDR3 runs to 14 residues. With 6 bases clipped from V and 5 bases from J, the junction kept 7 bases outside the gene matches. CDR3 in amino acids: CASRTGGAFHEQYF. The CDR3 DNA sequence: TGTGCCAGCAGGACAGGGGGCGCGTTCCACGAGCAGTACTTC.

The chain links TRBV5-1 to TRBJ2-5; D unclear. The CDR3 length is 13 residues. The germline CDR1 and CDR2 sequences are SGHRS and YFSETQ. V was shortened by 2 bases and J by 0 bases, with 5 bases between the two germline ends. The CDR3 protein is CASSFRYQETQYF. The CDR3 DNA sequence: TGCGCCAGCAGCTTCCGTTACCAAGAGACCCAGTACTTC. Together with reference TRBV5-1 and TRBJ2-5, the CDR3 gives the full variable domain: KAGVTQTPRYLIKTRGQQVTLSCSPISGHRSVSWYQQTPGQGLQFLFEYFSETQRNKGNFPGRFSGRQFSNSRSEMNVSTLELGDSALYLCASSFRYQETQYFGPGTRLLVL.

The V call is TRBV6-1, the J call TRBJ2-5; D is unresolved. Trimming removed 0 bases from V and 0 bases from J, with 8 bases in between. Germline-derived CDR1 and CDR2 are MNHNS and SASEGT. This CDR3 region has 15 residues. Written as DNA, the CDR3 is TGTGCCAGCAGTGAAGCTAGGCGTGACCAAGAGACCCAGTACTTC. Amino acid sequence: CASSEARRDQETQYF.

The chain joins TRBV7-9 to TRBJ1-1; TRBD1 aligns across 7 bases. CDR3 length equals 17 residues. The germline V gene encodes CDR1 SEHNR and CDR2 FQNEAQ (reference sequence). The junction had 17 bases not matched to a gene; V was cut back by 5 bases and J by 5 bases. The CDR3 loop reads CASSPDAGTVGGTEAFF. The CDR3 DNA is TGTGCCAGCAGCCCCGATGCGGGGACAGTGGGAGGGACTGAAGCTTTCTTT.

The V and J genes are TRBV28 and TRBJ1-4; TRBD1 might be the D (5 bases). The CDR3 spans 18 residues. Trimming pared 3 bases from V and 0 bases from J, leaving 17 bases between. Per germline, CDR1 MDHEN and CDR2 SYDVKM. As DNA, the CDR3 is TGTGCCAGCAGTTTTCAAGGGGACTCAACCACAACTAATGAAAAACTGTTTTTT. This sequence encodes CASSFQGDSTTTNEKLFF.

This clone occurred a few times. The V gene is TRBV6-6, the J gene TRBJ1-1; tentative D call: TRBD1 (6 bases). This CDR3 comprises 13 residues. Germline V gene data show CDR1 as MNHNY and CDR2 as SVGAGI (reference sequence). V lost 8 bases to trimming and J lost 1 base, with 11 bases between them. DNA for the CDR3: TGTGCCAGCGGCAGGACAGCGAACACTGAAGCTTTCTTT. Protein: CASGRTANTEAFF.

V gene TRBV30 combines with J gene TRBJ1-4; D is undetermined. CDR3 size: 10 residues. CDR1 GTSNPN and CDR2 SVGIG come from the germline V gene (reference sequence). V was shortened by 4 bases and J by 8 bases, with 5 bases between the two germline ends. The CDR3 nucleotides are TGTGCCTGGAAGAGAGAAAAACTGTTTTTT. Its protein product is CAWKREKLFF. The full variable domain, rest sourced from reference TRBV30 and TRBJ1-4, is SQTIHQWPATLVQPVGSPLSLECTVEGTSNPNLYWYRQAAGRGLQLLFYSVGIGQISSEVPQNLSASRPQDRQFILSSKKLLLSDSGFYLCAWKREKLFFGSGTQLSVL.

The rearrangement uses TRBV11-2 and TRBJ2-6, with 11 bases fitting TRBD1. V lost 5 bases and J lost 2; bases outside the gene matches: 5. Germline loops: CDR1 SGHAT, CDR2 FQNNGV. The CDR3 runs to 17 residues. The chain's CDR3 is CASSIRTGGTGANVLTF. The CDR3 DNA sequence: TGTGCCAGCAGCATAAGGACAGGGGGCACTGGGGCCAACGTCCTGACTTTC.

This chain uses TRBV27 with TRBJ1-4, with a possible D match to TRBD1 (5 bases). V was trimmed by 3 bases and J by 8 bases, leaving 10 bases between them. The germline CDR1 and CDR2 sequences are MNHEY and SMNVEV (reference sequence). The CDR3 totals 13 residues. The CDR3 DNA reads TGTGCCAGCAGTTTTGGCGGGGACGAAAAACTGTTTTTT. Its translation: CASSFGGDEKLFF. Together with reference TRBV27 and TRBJ1-4, the CDR3 gives the full variable domain: EAQVTQNPRYLITVTGKKLTVTCSQNMNHEYMSWYRQDPGLGLRQIYYSMNVEVTDKGDVPEGYKVSRKEKRNFPLILESPSPNQTSLYFCASSFGGDEKLFFGSGTQLSVL.

The chain combines TRBV19 with TRBJ2-2, with D perhaps TRBD2 (6 bases). Germline loops: CDR1 LNHDA, CDR2 SQIVND (reference sequence). The CDR3 has 16 residues. The germline V and J ends were trimmed by 6 bases and 5 bases, with 19 bases remaining between them. Here the CDR3 DNA reads TGTGCCAGTAGCCCCTTGGGGCGGGAAGGAACCGGGGAGCTGTTTTTT. Protein sequence: CASSPLGREGTGELFF.

The gene calls are TRBV2 and TRBJ1-6, with unresolved D. Trimming removed 1 base at V and 7 bases at J, with 5 bases between. The CDR3 has 13 residues. Germline V gene sequence: CDR1 SNHLY, CDR2 FYNNEI. The CDR3 DNA reads as TGTGCCAGCAGTGAAGAAGGGAATTCACCCCTCCACTTT. The encoded protein is CASSEEGNSPLHF.

The chain carries TRBV5-1 and TRBJ2-1, with D possibly TRBD1 on 6 matching bases. Trimming cost V 4 bases and J 0 bases, with 14 bases left between them. This CDR3 has 16 residues. The V gene's germline CDR1 is SGHRS and CDR2 YFSETQ. The CDR3 here is CASSRNRDTSYNEQFF. CDR3 coding DNA: TGCGCCAGCAGCAGGAACCGGGACACCTCCTACAATGAGCAGTTCTTC.

The chain combines TRBV5-1 with TRBJ2-3, with 8 bases lining up with TRBD2. The junction had 10 bases not matched to a gene; V was cut back by 3 bases and J by 4 bases. The CDR3 contains 16 residues. CDR1 is SGHRS, CDR2 YFSETQ, per germline. CDR3 DNA sequence: TGCGCCAGCAGCTCCTCGGGGGGGGGTTGGGCAGATACGCAGTATTTT. Encoded protein: CASSSSGGGWADTQYF.

The chain employs TRBV29-1 and TRBJ1-3, with D maybe TRBD1 (6 bases). V shed 5 bases and J shed 3 bases, with 8 bases lying between them. Germline values: CDR1 SQVTM, CDR2 ANQGSEA. CDR3 length: 12 residues. The DNA of the CDR3 is TGCAGCGTTACAGGGCTTGGAAACACCATATATTTT. Residues: CSVTGLGNTIYF.

V is TRBV28 and J is TRBJ2-7; D remains ambiguous. Germline V gene lookup returns CDR1 MDHEN and CDR2 SYDVKM. V was shortened by 6 bases and J by 2 bases, with 14 bases between the two germline ends. There are 14 residues in the CDR3. CDR3 bases: TGTGCCAGCAGGCTTCAGCAAACCCCCTACGAGCAGTACTTC. Translation: CASRLQQTPYEQYF.

The chain combines TRBV28 with TRBJ2-7; TRBD1 aligns across 10 bases. With 6 bases clipped from V and 6 bases from J, the junction kept 8 bases outside the gene matches. Looked up from germline, CDR1 is MDHEN and CDR2 is SYDVKM. This CDR3 comprises 14 residues. CDR3 in DNA: TGTGCCAGCAGCCCCGGGACAGGGGAGCGCGAGCAGTACTTC. Encoded protein: CASSPGTGEREQYF.

The V call is TRBV19, the J call TRBJ2-3, with TRBD2 identical over 12 bases. The V and J ends lost 1 base and 9 bases, in that order; junction bases with no gene match: 5. Germline V gene sequence: CDR1 LNHDA, CDR2 SQIVND (reference sequence). This CDR3 has 15 residues. CDR3 amino acids: CASSIVATSGGTQYF. In nucleotides, the CDR3 is TGTGCCAGTAGTATAGTAGCGACTAGCGGGGGAACGCAGTATTTT. Combining the CDR3 with reference TRBV19 and TRBJ2-3 gives the whole variable domain DGGITQSPKYLFRKEGQNVTLSCEQNLNHDAMYWYRQDPGQGLRLIYYSQIVNDFQKGDIAEGYSVSREKKESFPLTVTSAQKNPTAFYLCASSIVATSGGTQYFGPGTRLTVL.

V usage is TRBV7-6 and J usage is TRBJ2-7; a possible D gene is TRBD1 (6 bases). V lost 1 base and J 2 bases, leaving 9 bases between the germline ends. Germline V gene sequence: CDR1 SGHVS, CDR2 FNYEAQ. There are 14 residues in the CDR3. CDR3 in amino acids: CASSLGPGAYEQYF. The CDR3 coding sequence is TGTGCCAGCAGCTTAGGGCCAGGGGCCTACGAGCAGTACTTC.

The J gene is TRBJ2-7, the V gene TRBV7-9; 9 nucleotides match TRBD1. Germline V gene lookup returns CDR1 SEHNR and CDR2 FQNEAQ (reference sequence). CDR3 size: 16 residues. V shed 5 bases, J shed 3 bases, and the junction held 11 bases outside the gene matches. CDR3 amino acids: CASSRTGQGRDYEQYF. The DNA for the CDR3 is TGTGCCAGCAGCCGGACCGGACAGGGGAGGGACTACGAGCAGTACTTC. Full variable domain (outside the CDR3, taken from reference TRBV7-9 and TRBJ2-7): DTGVSQNPRHKITKRGQNVTFRCDPISEHNRLYWYRQTLGQGPEFLTYFQNEAQLEKSRLLSDRFSAERPKGSFSTLEIQRTEQGDSAMYLCASSRTGQGRDYEQYFGPGTRLTVT.

The rearrangement links TRBV5-5 to TRBJ2-5, with D possibly called TRBD1 or TRBD2 (6 bases each). The V gene lost 3 bases and the J gene lost 0 bases, with 12 bases spanning the gap. Germline V gene sequence: CDR1 SGHKS, CDR2 YYEKEE (reference sequence). The CDR3 sequence is 15 residues long. Written as DNA, the CDR3 is TGTGCCAGCAGCTCGGGCGGGACAAACCAAGAGACCCAGTACTTC. Translating gives CASSSGGTNQETQYF.

The chain couples TRBV6-1 to TRBJ1-2; TRBD1 might be the D (5 bases). Germline V gene lookup returns CDR1 MNHNS and CDR2 SASEGT. V gave up 1 base and J gave up 3 bases, with 9 bases separating them. This CDR3 has 14 amino acids. The CDR3 DNA reads TGTGCCAGCAGTGAAGGTGACAGATACTATGGCTACACCTTC. Protein product: CASSEGDRYYGYTF.

The chain combines TRBV7-9 with TRBJ1-6, with D maybe TRBD1 (6 bases). Germline V gene lookup returns CDR1 SEHNR and CDR2 FQNEAQ (reference sequence). This CDR3 has 15 amino acids. V was clipped by 5 bases and J by 10 bases, with 18 bases between them. The CDR3 region has the DNA TGTGCCAGCAGCCCGATACAGGGTAATTTATCACCCCTCCACTTT. Encoded protein: CASSPIQGNLSPLHF.

V and J are TRBV2 and TRBJ1-1, with D possibly TRBD1 on 5 matching bases. The V gene's germline CDR1 is SNHLY and CDR2 FYNNEI. The CDR3 is 11 amino acids. Trimming shortened V by 6 bases and J by 4 bases, and 6 bases separated the two germline ends. The CDR3: CASRGGTEAFF. The CDR3, as DNA: TGTGCCAGCAGGGGGGGCACTGAAGCTTTCTTT.

The chain carries TRBV6-1 and TRBJ2-1, with TRBD2 identical over 7 bases. V was pared by 10 bases and J by 7 bases, with 10 bases of the junction left unmatched. This CDR3 is 13 amino acids long. Germline V lookup: CDR1 MNHNS, CDR2 SASEGT. CDR3 region: CATDLLGGNEQFF. CDR3 DNA sequence: TGTGCCACCGATCTACTCGGGGGGAATGAGCAGTTCTTC.